This T cell receptor beta chain was captured in a study of T cell repertoires in cytomegalovirus infection (dated by TCRdb to between 2018 and 2021). Broadly, across the study: The HLA type of each donor mattered for the analysis, because public TCR beta signatures pointed to carriage of CMV infection along with the matching HLA type.

The germline V gene encodes CDR1 DFQATT and CDR2 SNEGSKA (reference sequence). The germline V end is reduced by 2 bases and the J end by 6 bases; junction bases left unmatched: 12. The CDR3 covers 15 residues, taking in both the cysteine and the phenylalanine. CDR3 DNA is the only sequence kept; it has 45 bases, read in frame from the first base. Study-wide conclusions, independent of this receptor: The ex vivo response was dominated by HLA-C-restricted CMV-specific TCR beta clonotypes, which also provided the single most frequent clonotype in two of eight donors. Cumulative frequency of public TCR beta family members discriminated carriers of CMV infection plus the relevant HLA type in this cohort and an independent roughly 330-donor cohort.

The sequencer listed for this sample is Illumina HiSeq 1500. Using fastp at Q25 and MiXCR, TCRdb reprocessed the public reads and kept productive beta chains. Rows with one shared CDR3 protein collapse into an entry with the most common genes and DNA. This sample comprises about 740,000 distinct CDR3 sequences, less than 40% of them detected only once. The ten largest clones take up more than 2.5% of the sample. In this sample, this clonotype turned up once. Its antigen is still unknown. No base-level quality is on record; no much larger clone is a single base apart. Resting on one read, the evidence is weak.

This chain joins TRBV20-1 to TRBJ2-7, and TRBD1 matches 8 of the central bases. This receptor was obtained from a human donor in good health (CMV status not recorded). Some clones in this sample may be carry-over from other donors' samples. The sequenced sample consisted of PBMCs. The sequenced DNA is TGCAGTGCTAGATCGCCAGGGGGCCGACCCCTCGAGCAGTACTTC. Its protein product is CSARSPGGRPLEQYF.